Shown below are 8 T cell receptor beta chains from a single sample sequenced in a study of shared clonotypes between healthy human individuals. Clones were read by immunoSEQ multiplex PCR, and TCRdb kept only the in-frame ones, dropping some. The sample yields some 2.1 million clones, roughly 94% seen once. What was sequenced was naive CD4+ T cells sorted from blood. Subset specified: CD45RA+ positively selected. The receptors here all came from a man aged 18 to 30 in good health.

V is TRBV27 and J is TRBJ1-6; D gene uncertain. V dropped 6 bases and J dropped 0 bases, with 9 bases sitting between them. This CDR3 has 15 amino acids. Germline V gives CDR1 MNHEY, CDR2 SMNVEV (reference sequence). As DNA, the CDR3 is TGTGCCAGCAGGGACCGAAGCTCCTATAATTCACCCCTCCACTTT. It encodes CASRDRSSYNSPLHF.

This rearrangement joins TRBV4-2 to TRBJ2-3; 7 bases align to TRBD2. The CDR3 has 16 residues. Germline-derived CDR1 and CDR2 are LGHNA and YNFKEQ. V trimming: 4 bases; J trimming: 0 bases; junction bases outside the gene matches: 7. The CDR3 spells CASSPTPGGSTDTQYF. The CDR3 DNA is TGTGCCAGCAGCCCCACCCCCGGGGGGAGCACAGATACGCAGTATTTT.

Note on this clone: Other DNA sequences in this specimen translate into the identical CDR3. V usage is TRBV28 and J usage is TRBJ2-7; unclear D gene. V lost 6 bases and J lost 4, with 7 bases in between. The CDR3 spans 11 residues. From germline, CDR1 is MDHEN and CDR2 SYDVKM. The CDR3 nucleotides are TGTGCCAGCAGCCTCAATTACGAGCAGTACTTC. Its protein is CASSLNYEQYF.

Notes on this clone: Sequence at one end of the junction differs from germline and may be a read error. J is TRBJ2-1 and V is TRBV11-3, with 7 nucleotides matching TRBD2. Per germline, CDR1 SGHNT and CDR2 YENEEA. The CDR3 runs to 15 residues. CDR3 nucleotides: TGTGCCAGCAGCCCCGAGCGGGGTCCCTACAATGAGCGGTTCTTC. This encodes CASSPERGPYNERFF.

The gene calls are TRBV7-2 and TRBJ2-2; the match to TRBD2 covers 12 bases. Per the germline V gene, CDR1 is SGHTA and CDR2 is FQGNSA. The CDR3 runs to 17 residues. With 3 bases clipped from V and 4 bases from J, the junction kept 6 bases outside the gene matches. The CDR3 is CASSFLAGGPSTGELFF. In nucleotides, the CDR3 is TGTGCCAGCAGCTTTCTAGCGGGAGGGCCTAGCACCGGGGAGCTGTTTTTT.

This chain links TRBV7-9 with TRBJ2-7, with 7 bases that match TRBD2. The CDR3 consists of 13 residues. V lost 6 bases and J lost 4; bases outside the gene matches: 6. Germline CDR1 and CDR2: SEHNR and FQNEAQ (reference sequence). The CDR3 loop is CASRSQREYEQYF. CDR3 DNA sequence: TGTGCCAGCAGGTCCCAGCGGGAATACGAGCAGTACTTC.

The chain is built from TRBV18 and TRBJ1-2, with 10 bases identical to TRBD1. The CDR3 is 14 amino acids. Trimming took 8 bases from V and 6 from J; bases not matched to a gene: 9. Germline V gene sequence: CDR1 KGHSH, CDR2 LQKENI. The DNA of the CDR3 is TGTGCCAGCCATATCTCCGGGACAGGGGATGGCTACACCTTC. It encodes CASHISGTGDGYTF.

The gene calls are TRBV7-2 and TRBJ2-4; no clear D gene. The V end lost 1 base, the J end lost 7 bases, and 14 bases lay between the germline ends. The germline V gene has CDR1 SGHTA and CDR2 FQGNSA. This CDR3 has 15 amino acids. CDR3 nucleotide sequence: TGTGCCAGCAGCTTAGGCGTCCTCGAGATCAACATTCAGTACTTC. Translating it yields CASSLGVLEINIQYF.